The 7 T cell receptor beta chains reported below all come from one sample, sequenced in a study of shared clonotypes between healthy human individuals. Data came from immunoSEQ multiplex PCR; TCRdb stores just in-frame clones and leaves some out. The sample yields more than 400,000 clones, around four fifths seen once. Sequencing was carried out using PBMCs. The receptor source for this set is a woman aged 40 to 55 in good health. Some clones in this sample may be carry-over from other donors' samples.

The chain employs TRBV5-4 and TRBJ2-1; 12 bases line up with TRBD2. V shed 5 bases, J shed 6 bases, and the junction held 3 bases outside the gene matches. Germline V lookup: CDR1 SGHNT, CDR2 YYREEE (reference sequence). The CDR3 contains 14 residues. CDR3 sequence (DNA): TGTGCCAGCAGTCCGGGACTAGCGGGCAATGAGCAGTTCTTC. Amino acids: CASSPGLAGNEQFF.

V gene TRBV29-1 combines with J gene TRBJ1-1; D is unclear. CDR1 and CDR2 (germline): SQVTM, ANQGSEA. Trimming cost V 7 bases and J 0 bases, with 6 bases left between them. This CDR3 region has 11 residues. This CDR3 reads CSGLVNTEAFF. The CDR3 region has the DNA TGCAGCGGGTTGGTGAACACTGAAGCTTTCTTT.

This rearrangement joins TRBV5-1 to TRBJ2-3; D is unclear. CDR1 and CDR2 from the germline V gene are SGHRS and YFSETQ. V gave up 5 bases and J gave up 2 bases, with 6 bases separating them. This CDR3 is 12 amino acids long. CDR3 amino acids: CASRTNTDTQYF. The CDR3, as DNA: TGCGCCAGCAGGACAAACACAGATACGCAGTATTTT. Based on the CDR3 plus reference TRBV5-1 and TRBJ2-3, the full variable domain is KAGVTQTPRYLIKTRGQQVTLSCSPISGHRSVSWYQQTPGQGLQFLFEYFSETQRNKGNFPGRFSGRQFSNSRSEMNVSTLELGDSALYLCASRTNTDTQYFGPGTRLTVL.

There are a few counts of this clone. V gene TRBV30 combines with J gene TRBJ1-1, with D uncertain. The germline V and J ends were trimmed by 8 bases and 5 bases, with 9 bases remaining between them. The CDR3 is made up of 10 amino acids. CDR1 and CDR2 from the germline V gene are GTSNPN and SVGIG (reference sequence). The chain's CDR3 is CAGMETEAFF. Here the CDR3 DNA reads TGTGCCGGGATGGAGACTGAAGCTTTCTTT.

The chain is built from TRBV10-2 and TRBJ2-7; no firm D call. From germline, CDR1 is WSHSY and CDR2 SAAADI. Trimming took off 0 bases at V and 2 bases at J, with 14 bases between the two ends. The length of the CDR3 is 16 residues. This chain's CDR3 is CASSESGRETTYEQYF. The CDR3 DNA sequence: TGCGCCAGCAGTGAGTCAGGCAGAGAAACAACCTACGAGCAGTACTTC.

The chain carries TRBV7-2 and TRBJ2-1, with 9 bases fitting TRBD1. The CDR3 is 13 amino acids. V shed 5 bases and J 10 bases; nucleotides not matched to a gene: 6. The V gene's germline CDR1 is SGHTA and CDR2 FQGNSA. The CDR3 spells CASSPGQGLEQFF. The CDR3 bases are TGTGCCAGCAGCCCCGGACAGGGGCTAGAGCAGTTCTTC. The full variable domain, rest sourced from reference TRBV7-2 and TRBJ2-1, is GAGVSQSPSNKVTEKGKDVELRCDPISGHTALYWYRQSLGQGLEFLIYFQGNSAPDKSGLPSDRFSAERTGGSVSTLTIQRTQQEDSAVYLCASSPGQGLEQFFGPGTRLTVL.

The J gene is TRBJ2-1, the V gene TRBV9, with D possibly matching TRBD2 (5 bases). Between the trimmed V and J ends, which lost 5 bases and 9 bases, there was a span of 15 bases. The CDR3 runs to 13 residues. Germline loops: CDR1 SGDLS, CDR2 YYNGEE. The DNA for the CDR3 is TGTGCCAGCAGTGGAACTAGTTTTGGTGAGCAGTTCTTC. This gives the protein CASSGTSFGEQFF.